A selection of T cell receptor beta chains follows, all from one sample in a study of blood T cells in healthy people across ages. Using its own MiXCR run on the 5' RACE reads, TCRdb lists one record per CDR3 protein. The sample lists some 900,000 distinct CDR3 sequences; less than 35% were seen once. Sequencing was done on a sample of blood. These TCRs come from an elderly woman in good health. CDR3s include the opening cysteine and the closing phenylalanine or tryptophan. Fields, in order: clone size, V gene, J gene, D gene, CDR3 DNA, CDR3 protein. D genes are given only for firm matches. Expanded clones get a size class; other rows say once, few or many, or leave the size out.

>-|TRBV7-2|TRBJ2-1|TRBD2
TGTGCCAGCAGCTTACTCGGGACTAGGGATGAGCAGTTCTTC
CASSLLGTRDEQFF
>few|TRBV6-5|TRBJ2-2|-
TGTGCCAGCAGTGGGGGTACCGGGGAGCTGTTTTTT
CASSGGTGELFF
>many|TRBV28|TRBJ1-2|TRBD1
TGTGCCAGCAGTTCGGCCGGGACAGAGTCCTATGGCTACACCTTC
CASSSAGTESYGYTF
>many|TRBV7-2|TRBJ1-2|-
TGTGCCAGCAGCGCAGGACAGCCAGCTAACTATGGCTACACCTTC
CASSAGQPANYGYTF
>-|TRBV20-1|TRBJ1-3|-
TGCAGTGCTGAAACAGACTCTGGAAACACCATATATTTT
CSAETDSGNTIYF
>few|TRBV6-2/TRBV6-3|TRBJ1-1|-
TGTGCCAGCAGTTACTCCCACAGGACCGGTGGGTTGAACACTGAAGCTTTCTTT
CASSYSHRTGGLNTEAFF
>-|TRBV6-1|TRBJ1-1|-
TGTGCCAGCAGTGAAAGGAGGGGGAACTCGCTTGTAGCTTTCTTT
CASSERRGNSLVAFF
>many|TRBV20-1|TRBJ2-5|TRBD2
TGCAGTGCTCCGGGAGGTAGCGGGGGGACCCAGTACTTC
CSAPGGSGGTQYF
>many|TRBV4-3|TRBJ2-7|TRBD1
TGCGCCAGCAGCCAAGTACAGGGGGCGGCCTACGAGCAGTACTTC
CASSQVQGAAYEQYF
>few|TRBV11-2|TRBJ2-7|-
TGTGCCAGCACCCCGGAGCCGGGCTCCTACGAGCAGTACTTC
CASTPEPGSYEQYF
>-|TRBV29-1|TRBJ2-2|-
TGCAGTGTTCGGATGGTTGGGCGAAAGAACACCGGGGAGCTGTTTTTT
CSVRMVGRKNTGELFF
>many|TRBV6-5|TRBJ2-3|-
TGTGCCAGCAGTTCAACAGGGTCGAGCACAGATACGCAGTATTTT
CASSSTGSSTDTQYF
>few|TRBV3-1|TRBJ2-3|TRBD2
TGTGCCAGCAGCGTCCGACTAGCGAACACAGATACGCAGTATTTT
CASSVRLANTDTQYF
>-|TRBV14|TRBJ2-5|TRBD1
TGTGCCAGCAGCGTAAGGGACAGGGGGCTGGAGACCCAGTACTTC
CASSVRDRGLETQYF
>many|TRBV4-1|TRBJ2-5|TRBD2
TGCGCCAGCAGCCAGGGTAGCGGGGGGCTTCAAGAGACCCAGTACTTC
CASSQGSGGLQETQYF
>-|TRBV7-2|TRBJ1-5|-
TGTGCCAGCAGCTTACCGCCCGCGGGGAACAATCAGCCCCAGCATTTT
CASSLPPAGNNQPQHF
>few|TRBV27|TRBJ2-2|TRBD2
TGTGCCAGCAGTTCCTTTAGCGGGGGGCACACCGGGGAGCTGTTTTTT
CASSSFSGGHTGELFF
>-|TRBV11-3|TRBJ1-1|-
TGTGCCAGCAGCTTAGATCCGGGGACTGAAGCTTTCTTT
CASSLDPGTEAFF
>-|TRBV24-1|TRBJ2-1|-
TGTGCCACCAGTGATGGTTTTAGTCCAGAGCAGTTCTTC
CATSDGFSPEQFF
>many|TRBV12-3/TRBV12-4|TRBJ1-2|-
TGTGCCAGCAGTCGGACGGCAACCTATGGCTACACCTTC
CASSRTATYGYTF
>-|TRBV24-1|TRBJ1-2|-
TGTGCCACCACGGGGGGGGCGGCTGGCTACACCTTC
CATTGGAAGYTF
>-|TRBV9|TRBJ2-7|-
TGTGCCAGCAGCGTAGGGGCCCCAAACTACGAGCAGTACTTC
CASSVGAPNYEQYF
>many|TRBV6-1|TRBJ2-1|-
TGTGCCAGCAGTGGACCCAAGGAGCAGTTCTTC
CASSGPKEQFF
>many|TRBV2|TRBJ1-2|-
TGTGCCAGCACCACCGAGAACCAGTCAGATGGCTACACCTTC
CASTTENQSDGYTF
>many|TRBV28|TRBJ2-4|TRBD1
TGTGCCAGCAGTTCCTTACAGGGGCGAAGAAACATTCAGTACTTC
CASSSLQGRRNIQYF
>-|TRBV2|TRBJ2-6|-
TGTGCCAGCACACCAACCTTACTACGTTCTGGGGCCAACGTCCTGACTTTC
CASTPTLLRSGANVLTF
>-|TRBV25-1|TRBJ1-1|-
TGTGCCAGCAGTGCCGATCCCTGGGTAACTGAAGCTTTCTTT
CASSADPWVTEAFF
>many|TRBV25-1|TRBJ2-1|-
TGTGCCAGCAGTGAATTAGACAATGAGCAGTTCTTC
CASSELDNEQFF
>many|TRBV7-2|TRBJ1-2|-
TGTGCCAGCAGCCAGTACGACAGCAACTATGGCTACACCTTC
CASSQYDSNYGYTF
>-|TRBV6-2/TRBV6-3|TRBJ2-3|TRBD2
TGTGCCAGCAGTTACTTAGGACTAGCGGAGGGGAAGGATACGCAGTATTTT
CASSYLGLAEGKDTQYF